This T cell receptor (beta chain) was documented in a study of shared clonotypes between healthy human individuals. Under the authors' procedure: ImmunoSEQ sequences covered only the junction and lacked quality scores; filtering therefore differed. Repertoires were generated with immunoSEQ multiplex PCR, while TCRdb's copy carries only in-frame clones and drops some. The V and J calls and clone size come from that table; D and trimming were worked out from the DNA. Seen here are about half a million clones, around 80% observed once, and the top ten hold more than 10%. Looked up from germline, CDR1 is SNHLY and CDR2 is FYNNEI. The V segment lost 11 bases and the J segment 7 bases; nucleotides outside the gene matches: 10. This CDR3 is 14 amino acids long.

Sequencing was done on a sample of PBMCs. The chain combines TRBV2 with TRBJ2-2; 10 bases are a match to TRBD1. The source is a woman in her forties in good health. Some clones in this sample may be carry-over from other donors' samples. The CDR3: CADSGTGVGGELFF. CDR3 bases: TGTGCCGACTCCGGGACAGGGGTCGGCGGGGAGCTGTTTTTT.